Listed below are T cell receptor beta chains from one sample, sequenced in a study of high-grade serous ovarian cancer treatment subgroups. Data came from immunoSEQ multiplex PCR; TCRdb stores just in-frame clones and leaves some out. The top ten hold around 6.2% of the sample, which has around 8,000 clones, about three fifths seen once. Material: tumor tissue. These receptors came from a human donor with high-grade serous ovarian cancer. Both conserved end residues are part of each CDR3. Fields, in order: D gene, V gene, J gene, clone size, CDR3 DNA, CDR3 protein. D genes are given only for firm matches. Size tells how often a clone was seen (once, few, many) or the class of an expanded clone, and some rows leave it out.

D gene: -
V gene: TRBV19
J gene: TRBJ1-3
clone size: large
CDR3 DNA: TGTGCCAGTTCCCAGGCAGGCTCTGGAAACACCATATATTTT
CDR3 protein: CASSQAGSGNTIYF

D gene: TRBD2
V gene: TRBV5-5
J gene: TRBJ2-5
clone size: -
CDR3 DNA: TGTGCCAGCAGCTGGACGGGACTACCTGGGGAGACCCAGTACTTC
CDR3 protein: CASSWTGLPGETQYF

D gene: -
V gene: TRBV5-5
J gene: TRBJ2-6
clone size: -
CDR3 DNA: TGTGCCAGCAGCGTCCGGGCGGATCTCTGGGGGGTCCTGACTTTC
CDR3 protein: CASSVRADLWGVLTF

D gene: TRBD1
V gene: TRBV7-9
J gene: TRBJ2-1
clone size: -
CDR3 DNA: TGTGCCAGCAGCCACCCTCAGGGGGTCAATGAGCAGTTCTTC
CDR3 protein: CASSHPQGVNEQFF

D gene: -
V gene: TRBV11-1
J gene: TRBJ2-3
clone size: medium-sized
CDR3 DNA: TGTGCCAGCAGTTACGGGATTTCTAGCACAGATACGCAGTATTTT
CDR3 protein: CASSYGISSTDTQYF

D gene: TRBD2
V gene: TRBV18
J gene: TRBJ2-1
clone size: -
CDR3 DNA: TGTGCCAGCTCACGGGAGGCGGGAGGAACCTACAATGAGCAGTTCTTC
CDR3 protein: CASSREAGGTYNEQFF

D gene: -
V gene: TRBV5-4
J gene: TRBJ2-7
clone size: medium-sized
CDR3 DNA: TGTGCCAGCAGCTTGGGGGGTGGATCGGTCTACGAGCAGTACTTC
CDR3 protein: CASSLGGGSVYEQYF

D gene: TRBD2
V gene: TRBV5-1
J gene: TRBJ2-6
clone size: -
CDR3 DNA: TGCGCCAGCAGGCGTGTAGCCCTAAGCGGGATTGCTGGGGCCAACGTCCTGACTTTC
CDR3 protein: CASRRVALSGIAGANVLTF

D gene: TRBD1
V gene: TRBV28
J gene: TRBJ1-4
clone size: -
CDR3 DNA: TGTGCCAGCAAGCTCTCCGCAGGGGGCCTAGGTGAAAAACTGTTTTTT
CDR3 protein: CASKLSAGGLGEKLFF

D gene: -
V gene: TRBV27
J gene: TRBJ2-2
clone size: -
CDR3 DNA: TGTGCCAGCAAGGGTTCCGGGACAATCACCGGGGAGCTGTTTTTT
CDR3 protein: CASKGSGTITGELFF

D gene: -
V gene: TRBV29-1
J gene: TRBJ1-1
clone size: large
CDR3 DNA: TGCAGCGTTTCACCGGGACAGAACACTGAAGCTTTCTTT
CDR3 protein: CSVSPGQNTEAFF

D gene: -
V gene: TRBV6-5
J gene: TRBJ1-3
clone size: -
CDR3 DNA: TGTGCCAGCAGTTACTCGGGAGACATCTCTGGAAACACCATATATTTT
CDR3 protein: CASSYSGDISGNTIYF

D gene: -
V gene: TRBV5-1
J gene: TRBJ1-3
clone size: once
CDR3 DNA: TGCGCCAGCAGCTTTTCTTCAGGGAAAGGAAACACCATATATTTT
CDR3 protein: CASSFSSGKGNTIYF

D gene: TRBD1
V gene: TRBV19
J gene: TRBJ1-1
clone size: -
CDR3 DNA: TGTGCCAGTAGTACACAGGGGACCATGAACACTGAAGCTTTCTTT
CDR3 protein: CASSTQGTMNTEAFF

D gene: -
V gene: TRBV5-4
J gene: TRBJ2-3
clone size: -
CDR3 DNA: TGTGCCAGCAGCTTGGGGCTGTTCACAGATACGCAGTATTTT
CDR3 protein: CASSLGLFTDTQYF

D gene: -
V gene: TRBV6-1
J gene: TRBJ1-3
clone size: -
CDR3 DNA: TGTGCCAGCAGACTAGGGAGGAGCTCTGGAAACACCATATATTTT
CDR3 protein: CASRLGRSSGNTIYF

D gene: TRBD2
V gene: TRBV7-6
J gene: TRBJ2-1
clone size: -
CDR3 DNA: TGTGCCAGCAGCTTAGCTAGCGGGAGCGAGCAGTTCTTC
CDR3 protein: CASSLASGSEQFF

D gene: -
V gene: TRBV6-1
J gene: TRBJ1-3
clone size: -
CDR3 DNA: TGTGCCAGCAGTGAATGGGTGGGGAACACCATATATTTT
CDR3 protein: CASSEWVGNTIYF

D gene: TRBD1
V gene: TRBV2
J gene: TRBJ2-6
clone size: -
CDR3 DNA: TGTGCCAGCAGGACAGGGGGCCCGGGCGTCCTGACTTTC
CDR3 protein: CASRTGGPGVLTF

D gene: -
V gene: TRBV9
J gene: TRBJ2-3
clone size: -
CDR3 DNA: TGTGCCAGCAGCGCGCGAGGGGTCCCCGGAGAAGATACGCAGTATTTT
CDR3 protein: CASSARGVPGEDTQYF

D gene: TRBD1
V gene: TRBV29-1
J gene: TRBJ2-1
clone size: few
CDR3 DNA: TGCAGCGTTGAATATGGTACAGGGGGTGAGCAGTTCTTC
CDR3 protein: CSVEYGTGGEQFF

D gene: TRBD1
V gene: TRBV13
J gene: TRBJ2-1
clone size: -
CDR3 DNA: TGTGCCAGCAAAAGGGGACAGAACAATGAGCAGTTCTTC
CDR3 protein: CASKRGQNNEQFF

D gene: -
V gene: TRBV5-1
J gene: TRBJ1-1
clone size: large
CDR3 DNA: TGCGCCAGCAGCTCTGGAGGGTATACGAACACTGAAGCTTTCTTT
CDR3 protein: CASSSGGYTNTEAFF

D gene: -
V gene: TRBV28
J gene: TRBJ1-2
clone size: -
CDR3 DNA: TGTGCCAGCAGTTTACACGGCGGACTCTATGGCTACACCTTC
CDR3 protein: CASSLHGGLYGYTF

D gene: -
V gene: TRBV5-5
J gene: TRBJ2-3
clone size: -
CDR3 DNA: TGTGCCAGCAGCTCCCACCCCAGCAAGGGGACAGATACGCAGTATTTT
CDR3 protein: CASSSHPSKGTDTQYF

D gene: -
V gene: TRBV28
J gene: TRBJ2-6
clone size: -
CDR3 DNA: TGTGCCAGCAGGCCAACGAGCTCTGGGGCCAACGTCCTGACTTTC
CDR3 protein: CASRPTSSGANVLTF

D gene: -
V gene: TRBV9
J gene: TRBJ2-1
clone size: few
CDR3 DNA: TGTGCCAGCAGCGTAGGGCGGGGTGAGCAGTTCTTC
CDR3 protein: CASSVGRGEQFF

D gene: -
V gene: TRBV7-3
J gene: TRBJ2-1
clone size: few
CDR3 DNA: TGTGCCAGCAGCTTCTCGGGAGAGGAGCAGTTCTTC
CDR3 protein: CASSFSGEEQFF

D gene: -
V gene: TRBV6-1
J gene: TRBJ2-7
clone size: medium-sized
CDR3 DNA: TGTGCCAGCAGTGGACCCGGGACACATAAACACGAGCAGTACTTC
CDR3 protein: CASSGPGTHKHEQYF

D gene: -
V gene: TRBV7-3
J gene: TRBJ2-1
clone size: -
CDR3 DNA: TGTGCCAGCAGCTCCCAAGGAGGGGTCTCCTACAATGAGCAGTTCTTC
CDR3 protein: CASSSQGGVSYNEQFF

D gene: -
V gene: TRBV28
J gene: TRBJ2-5
clone size: once
CDR3 DNA: TGTGCCAGCAGTTTATGGGGACGGAAATACCAAGAGACCCAGTACTTC
CDR3 protein: CASSLWGRKYQETQYF

D gene: -
V gene: TRBV20-1
J gene: TRBJ2-1
clone size: -
CDR3 DNA: TGCAGTGCCACGGGATCCCCAGGGCAGTTCTTC
CDR3 protein: CSATGSPGQFF

D gene: TRBD1
V gene: TRBV6-9
J gene: TRBJ2-7
clone size: -
CDR3 DNA: TGTGCCAGCAGTGCCGGGGACAGCACCTACGAGCAGTACTTC
CDR3 protein: CASSAGDSTYEQYF

D gene: -
V gene: TRBV5-6
J gene: TRBJ2-5
clone size: -
CDR3 DNA: TGTGCCAGCAGCTTCCTTGAGACCCAGTACTTC
CDR3 protein: CASSFLETQYF

D gene: -
V gene: TRBV7-3
J gene: TRBJ2-1
clone size: -
CDR3 DNA: TGTGCCAGCAGTCCACCCCCGGGTTATGAGCAGTTCTTC
CDR3 protein: CASSPPPGYEQFF

D gene: -
V gene: TRBV18
J gene: TRBJ2-7
clone size: -
CDR3 DNA: TGTGCCAGCTCGGGACGGAGCTCCTACGAGCAGTACTTC
CDR3 protein: CASSGRSSYEQYF

D gene: TRBD2
V gene: TRBV6-5
J gene: TRBJ2-7
clone size: large
CDR3 DNA: TGTGCCATCGCTAGGCGGGAGGGTTACGAGCAGTACTTC
CDR3 protein: CAIARREGYEQYF

D gene: -
V gene: TRBV5-6
J gene: TRBJ2-7
clone size: -
CDR3 DNA: TGTGCCAGCAGCTTTGGGGTCTCCTACGAGCAGTACTTC
CDR3 protein: CASSFGVSYEQYF

D gene: -
V gene: TRBV6-5
J gene: TRBJ1-4
clone size: -
CDR3 DNA: TGTGCCAGCAGTTCAGACCTAAATGAAAAACTGTTTTTT
CDR3 protein: CASSSDLNEKLFF

D gene: -
V gene: TRBV27
J gene: TRBJ2-1
clone size: -
CDR3 DNA: TGTGCCAGCAGTTTCCAGGGACGGTACAATGAGCAGTTCTTC
CDR3 protein: CASSFQGRYNEQFF

D gene: TRBD2
V gene: TRBV6-5
J gene: TRBJ2-7
clone size: once
CDR3 DNA: TGTGCCAGCAGTTACCTAGGCGGGAGCTCGGACGAGCAGTACTTC
CDR3 protein: CASSYLGGSSDEQYF

D gene: -
V gene: TRBV7-2
J gene: TRBJ1-2
clone size: -
CDR3 DNA: TGTGCCAGCAGCTTAGCTGCAGGGGAATATGGCTACACCTTC
CDR3 protein: CASSLAAGEYGYTF

D gene: -
V gene: TRBV5-6
J gene: TRBJ2-7
clone size: -
CDR3 DNA: TGTGCCAGCAGCTTCCGGCCATCCCACTCCTACGAGCAGTACTTC
CDR3 protein: CASSFRPSHSYEQYF

D gene: -
V gene: TRBV19
J gene: TRBJ1-2
clone size: few
CDR3 DNA: TGTGCCAGTAGTATTCTCGGGGAGTCTGGCTACACCTTC
CDR3 protein: CASSILGESGYTF

D gene: -
V gene: TRBV12-2
J gene: TRBJ2-3
clone size: -
CDR3 DNA: TGTGCAAGTCGCTTCTACAGGGGGGCTAGATCTAGTAGGGATACGCAGTATTTT
CDR3 protein: CASRFYRGARSSRDTQYF

D gene: TRBD2
V gene: TRBV7-2
J gene: TRBJ2-7
clone size: -
CDR3 DNA: TGTGCCAGCAGCTTAGTAGCGGGAGCGGTCGAGCAGTACTTC
CDR3 protein: CASSLVAGAVEQYF